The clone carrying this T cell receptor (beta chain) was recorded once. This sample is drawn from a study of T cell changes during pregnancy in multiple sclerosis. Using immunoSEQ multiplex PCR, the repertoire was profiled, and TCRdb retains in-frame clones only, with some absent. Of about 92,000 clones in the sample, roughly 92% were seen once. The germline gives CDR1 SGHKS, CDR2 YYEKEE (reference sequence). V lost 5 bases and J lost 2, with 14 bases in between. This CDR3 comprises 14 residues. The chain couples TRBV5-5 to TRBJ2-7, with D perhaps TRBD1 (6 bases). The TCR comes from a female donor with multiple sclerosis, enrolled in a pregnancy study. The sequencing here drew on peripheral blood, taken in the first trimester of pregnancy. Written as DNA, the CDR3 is TGTGCCAGCAGGCTACAGGGACCCACCTACGAGCAGTACTTC. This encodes CASRLQGPTYEQYF.